This entry lists 2 T cell receptor beta chains sequenced from one sample in a study of T cells in localized non-small cell lung cancer. Libraries were prepared by immunoSEQ multiplex PCR; TCRdb keeps only in-frame clonotypes and omits some of them. Of about 880 clones listed, roughly 29% were seen once; the top ten hold 12%. The sequencing here drew on normal lung tissue next to the tumor, taken before any cancer treatment. The source of these receptors is a woman aged 40 to 75 with stage I squamous cell lung carcinoma.

This clone has just a few counts. The genes are TRBV7-1 and TRBJ2-7, with D perhaps matching TRBD2 (5 bases). TRBV7-1 is marked as an open reading frame, function uncertain. The CDR3 totals 13 residues. The V and J ends lost 5 bases and 3 bases respectively, with 11 bases between them. The CDR3: CASSPSAVYEQYF. For the CDR3, the DNA is TGTGCCAGCAGCCCCTCAGCGGTCTACGAGCAGTACTTC.

About this clone itself: One junction end does not reproduce the germline sequence, and a read error may be involved. The gene calls are TRBV5-1 and TRBJ1-3, with 8 nucleotides matching TRBD1. Germline V gene data show CDR1 as SGHRS and CDR2 as YFSETQ. The CDR3 loop spans 14 amino acids. The CDR3 here is CASSVGQGGDTIYF. The CDR3 nucleotides read TGCGCCAGCAGCGTCGGACAGGGTGGAGACACCATATATTTT.